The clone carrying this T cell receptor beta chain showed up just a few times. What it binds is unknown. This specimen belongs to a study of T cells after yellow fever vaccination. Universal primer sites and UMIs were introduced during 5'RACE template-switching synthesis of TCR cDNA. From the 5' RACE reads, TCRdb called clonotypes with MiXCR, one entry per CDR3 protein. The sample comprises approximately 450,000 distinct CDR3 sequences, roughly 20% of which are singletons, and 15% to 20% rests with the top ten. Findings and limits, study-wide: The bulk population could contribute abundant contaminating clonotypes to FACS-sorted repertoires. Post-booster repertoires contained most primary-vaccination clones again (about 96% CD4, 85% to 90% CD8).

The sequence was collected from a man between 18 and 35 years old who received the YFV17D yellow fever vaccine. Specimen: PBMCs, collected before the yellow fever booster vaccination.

The CDR3 sequence is CASSRVPNTEAFF. In DNA, the CDR3 is TGTGCCAGCAGCCGGGTCCCGAACACTGAAGCTTTCTTT. The rearrangement joins TRBV6-2 or TRBV6-3 to TRBJ1-1; D remains ambiguous. In germline, CDR1 is MNHEY, CDR2 SVGEGT. The CDR3 runs to 13 residues. Trimming stripped 6 bases from V and 1 base from J, with 9 bases between.